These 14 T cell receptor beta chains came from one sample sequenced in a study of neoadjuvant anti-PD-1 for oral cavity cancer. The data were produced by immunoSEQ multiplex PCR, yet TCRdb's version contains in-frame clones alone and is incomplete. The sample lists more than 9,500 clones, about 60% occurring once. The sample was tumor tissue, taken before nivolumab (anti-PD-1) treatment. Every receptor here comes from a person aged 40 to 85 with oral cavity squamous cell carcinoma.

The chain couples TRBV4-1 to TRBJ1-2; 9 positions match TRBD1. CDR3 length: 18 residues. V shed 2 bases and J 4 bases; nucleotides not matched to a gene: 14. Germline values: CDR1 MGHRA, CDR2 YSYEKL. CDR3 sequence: CASSQNLGTGKVSYGYTF. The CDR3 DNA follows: TGCGCCAGCAGCCAAAACCTCGGGACAGGGAAAGTCAGCTATGGCTACACCTTC.

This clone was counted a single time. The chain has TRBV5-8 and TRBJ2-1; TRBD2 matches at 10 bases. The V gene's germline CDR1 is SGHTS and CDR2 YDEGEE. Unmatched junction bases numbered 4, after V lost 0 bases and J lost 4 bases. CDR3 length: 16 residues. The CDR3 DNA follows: TGTGCCAGCAGCTTGGAGTGGACTAGCGGTTACAATGAGCAGTTCTTC. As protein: CASSLEWTSGYNEQFF.

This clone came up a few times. The CDR3 sequence is CASSPTGTGNTIYF. Here the CDR3 DNA reads TGTGCCAGCAGCCCCACAGGGACTGGAAACACCATATATTTT. The V and J genes are TRBV9 and TRBJ1-3, with a tentative D call TRBD1 (6 bases). CDR1 and CDR2 (germline): SGDLS, YYNGEE. There are 14 residues in the CDR3. Trimming took 4 bases from V and 2 from J, leaving 10 bases between them.

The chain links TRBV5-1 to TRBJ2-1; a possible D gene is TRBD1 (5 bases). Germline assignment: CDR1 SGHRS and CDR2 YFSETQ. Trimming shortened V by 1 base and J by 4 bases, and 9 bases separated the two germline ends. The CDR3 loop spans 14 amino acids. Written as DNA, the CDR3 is TGCGCCAGCAGCTTGTCAGGGTTATACAATGAGCAGTTCTTC. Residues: CASSLSGLYNEQFF.

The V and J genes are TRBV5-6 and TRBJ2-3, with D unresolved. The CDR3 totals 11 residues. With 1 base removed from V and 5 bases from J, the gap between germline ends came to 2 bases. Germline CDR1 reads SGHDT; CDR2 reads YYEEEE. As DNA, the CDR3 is TGTGCCAGCAGCTTGCAAGATACGCAGTATTTT. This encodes CASSLQDTQYF.

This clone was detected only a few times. The CDR3 nucleotides read TGTGCCAGCAGTGATGTTGGCAGGGGTTTGGATACGCAGTATTTT. This translates into CASSDVGRGLDTQYF. This rearrangement joins TRBV2 to TRBJ2-3; TRBD1 might be the D (6 bases). Germline CDR1 reads SNHLY; CDR2 reads FYNNEI. This CDR3 contains 15 residues. V dropped 3 bases and J dropped 6 bases, with 16 bases sitting between them.

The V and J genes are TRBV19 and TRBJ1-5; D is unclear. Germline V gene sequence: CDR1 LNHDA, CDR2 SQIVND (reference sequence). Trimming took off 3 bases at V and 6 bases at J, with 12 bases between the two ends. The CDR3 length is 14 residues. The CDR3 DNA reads TGTGCCAGTAGTATGAATCTAATACGTCAGCCCCAGCATTTT. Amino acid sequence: CASSMNLIRQPQHF.

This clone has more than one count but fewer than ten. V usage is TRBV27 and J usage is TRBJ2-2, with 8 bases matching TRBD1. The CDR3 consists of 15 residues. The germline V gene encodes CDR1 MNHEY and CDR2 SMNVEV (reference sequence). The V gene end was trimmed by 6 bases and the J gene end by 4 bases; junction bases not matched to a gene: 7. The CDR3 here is CASRSWDRSTGELFF. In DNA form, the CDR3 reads TGTGCCAGCAGGTCTTGGGACAGGTCCACCGGGGAGCTGTTTTTT.

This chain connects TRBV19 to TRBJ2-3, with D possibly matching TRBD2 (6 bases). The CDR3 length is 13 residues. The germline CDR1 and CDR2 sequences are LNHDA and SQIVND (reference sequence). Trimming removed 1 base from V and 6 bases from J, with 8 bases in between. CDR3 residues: CASSIAGADTQYF. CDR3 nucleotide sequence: TGTGCCAGTAGTATAGCGGGAGCGGATACGCAGTATTTT.

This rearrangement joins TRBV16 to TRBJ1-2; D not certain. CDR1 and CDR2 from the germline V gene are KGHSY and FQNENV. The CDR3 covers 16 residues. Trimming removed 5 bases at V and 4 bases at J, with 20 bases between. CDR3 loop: CASSSYIVRKTYGYTF. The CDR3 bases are TGTGCCAGCAGCAGTTATATCGTTAGAAAGACCTATGGCTACACCTTC.

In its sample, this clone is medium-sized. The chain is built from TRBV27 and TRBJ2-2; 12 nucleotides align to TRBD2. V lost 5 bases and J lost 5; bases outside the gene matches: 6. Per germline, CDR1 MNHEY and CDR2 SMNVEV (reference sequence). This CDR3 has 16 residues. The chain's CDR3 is CASSPLAGGETGELFF. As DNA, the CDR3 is TGTGCCAGCAGTCCACTAGCGGGAGGTGAGACCGGGGAGCTGTTTTTT.

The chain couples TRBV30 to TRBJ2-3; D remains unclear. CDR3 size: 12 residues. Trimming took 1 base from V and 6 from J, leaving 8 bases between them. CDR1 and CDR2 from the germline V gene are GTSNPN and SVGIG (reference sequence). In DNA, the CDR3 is TGTGCCTGGAGTGGACTGGCGGATACGCAGTATTTT. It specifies CAWSGLADTQYF. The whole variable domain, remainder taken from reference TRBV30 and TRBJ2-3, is SQTIHQWPATLVQPVGSPLSLECTVEGTSNPNLYWYRQAAGRGLQLLFYSVGIGQISSEVPQNLSASRPQDRQFILSSKKLLLSDSGFYLCAWSGLADTQYFGPGTRLTVL.

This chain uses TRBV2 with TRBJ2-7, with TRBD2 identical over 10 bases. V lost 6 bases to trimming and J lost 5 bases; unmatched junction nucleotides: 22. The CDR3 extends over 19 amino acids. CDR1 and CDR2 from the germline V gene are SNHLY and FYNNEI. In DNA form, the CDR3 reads TGTGCCAGCAGCTGGCCCAGGGGAAGTAGCGGGAGGTTGTGGCACGAGCAGTACTTC. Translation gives CASSWPRGSSGRLWHEQYF.

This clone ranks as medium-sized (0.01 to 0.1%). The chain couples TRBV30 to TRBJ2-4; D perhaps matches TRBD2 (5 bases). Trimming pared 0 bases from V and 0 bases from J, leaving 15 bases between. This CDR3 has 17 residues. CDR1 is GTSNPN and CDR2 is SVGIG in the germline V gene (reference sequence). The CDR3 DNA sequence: TGTGCCTGGAGTGTACCTCGACAACTAGTAGCCAAAAACATTCAGTACTTC. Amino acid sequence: CAWSVPRQLVAKNIQYF.